This section outlines one TCR beta chain sequence together with its context. The antigen it binds to is not known. No per-base quality is available; no much larger clone lies one base away. The data were taken from a study of T cell changes during pregnancy in multiple sclerosis (dated by TCRdb to between 2018 and 2021). As for the study more broadly: Changes in the T cell repertoire over the course of pregnancy were examined in this study in women with multiple sclerosis.

Receptors were amplified or captured by the immunoSEQ multiplex PCR assay. In TCRdb, the immuneACCESS table is reduced to in-frame sequences with V and J assigned. These tables do not hold every clone; where another copy was compared, an unresolved V gene accounts for under half, and the others remain unexplained. Across this sample there are approximately 97,000 clones, with 90% seen only once. The ten largest clones take up under 0.85% of the sample. Looking up the germline V gene yields CDR1 SGHDN and CDR2 FVKESK. Trimming removed 5 bases from V and 0 bases from J, leaving 9 bases between the germline ends. Spanning cysteine to phenylalanine, the CDR3 consists of 14 amino acids. Only the CDR3 part of the read is kept: 42 bases, read in frame from the first base.

The TCR comes from a female donor in good health, enrolled as a control in a pregnancy study. The chain links TRBV14 with TRBJ2-3, with the D gene not confidently named. The source material was peripheral blood, sampled in the second trimester of pregnancy. The CDR3 protein is CASSWASSTDTQYF. At the DNA level, the sequence is TGTGCCAGCAGCTGGGCGAGTAGCACAGATACGCAGTATTTT. Extended through the reference TRBV14 and TRBJ2-3 proteins, this CDR3 yields the full variable domain: EAGVTQFPSHSVIEKGQTVTLRCDPISGHDNLYWYRRVMGKEIKFLLHFVKESKQDESGMPNNRFLAERTGGTYSTLKVQPAELEDSGVYFCASSWASSTDTQYFGPGTRLTVL.